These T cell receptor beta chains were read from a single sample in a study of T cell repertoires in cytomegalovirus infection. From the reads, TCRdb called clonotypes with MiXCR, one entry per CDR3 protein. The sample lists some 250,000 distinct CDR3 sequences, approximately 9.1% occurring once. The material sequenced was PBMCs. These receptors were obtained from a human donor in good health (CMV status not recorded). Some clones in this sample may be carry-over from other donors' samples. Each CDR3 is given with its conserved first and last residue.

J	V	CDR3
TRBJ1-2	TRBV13	CASSRTGPYGYTF
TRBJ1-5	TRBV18	CASSPRQGIYPQHF
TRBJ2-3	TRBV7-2	CASSLEPAGRSDTQYF
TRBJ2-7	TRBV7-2	CASSEQGEQYF
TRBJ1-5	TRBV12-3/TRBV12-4	CASTLKTGGLNQPQHF
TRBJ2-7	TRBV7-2	CASSPRGGEYEQYF
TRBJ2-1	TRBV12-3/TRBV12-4	CASSLPPLVLASHQFF
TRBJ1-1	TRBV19	CASSPSGQIEAFF
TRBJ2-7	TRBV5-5	CASSPFSGDSYEQYF
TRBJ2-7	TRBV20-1	CSARDPGVHEQYF
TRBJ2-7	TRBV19	CASHAGTYEQYF
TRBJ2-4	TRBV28	CASGSMGGVKNIQYF
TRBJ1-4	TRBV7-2	CASSFLQGLTNEKLFF
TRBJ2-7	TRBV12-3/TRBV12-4	CASRRYTTPSSYEQYF
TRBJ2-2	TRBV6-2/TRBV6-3	CASRNSGRWAGELFF
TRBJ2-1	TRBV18	CASSPKSADNEQFF
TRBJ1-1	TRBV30	CAWSSWGGGNTEAFF
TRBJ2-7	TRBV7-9	CASSLDRGLDEQYF
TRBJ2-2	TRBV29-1	CSAVTGANTGELFF
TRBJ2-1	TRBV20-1	CSARGPHNEQFF
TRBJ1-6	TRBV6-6	CASSYSTQGAHSPLHF
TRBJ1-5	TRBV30	CAWSGRRQPQHF